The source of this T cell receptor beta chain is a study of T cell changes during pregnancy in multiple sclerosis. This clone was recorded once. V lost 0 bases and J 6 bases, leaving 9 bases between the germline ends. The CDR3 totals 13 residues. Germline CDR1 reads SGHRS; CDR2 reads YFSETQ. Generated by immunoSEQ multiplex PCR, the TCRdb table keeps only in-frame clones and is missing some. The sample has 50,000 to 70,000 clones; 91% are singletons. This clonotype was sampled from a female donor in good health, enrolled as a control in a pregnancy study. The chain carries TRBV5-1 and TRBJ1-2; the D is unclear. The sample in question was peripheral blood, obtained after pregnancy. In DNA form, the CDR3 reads TGCGCCAGCAGCTTGGTCAGGTCTCATGGCTACACCTTC. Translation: CASSLVRSHGYTF.